This T cell receptor beta chain was identified in a study of T cells in pancreatic ductal adenocarcinoma. Findings and limits, study-wide: The resected cohort was biased toward the minority with early-stage disease. Unique clonotypes were approximately 8-fold more numerous in blood than in tumor.

Surgery without prior neoadjuvant therapy was the treatment of the selected pancreatic ductal adenocarcinoma patients. Libraries were prepared by immunoSEQ multiplex PCR; TCRdb keeps only in-frame clonotypes and omits some of them. Here the sample spans 97,000 or so clones, over 90% being singletons. To note about this clone: Antigen specificity is unknown.

This sequence originates from a human donor with pancreatic ductal adenocarcinoma. The sequencing sample was made of PBMCs.

CDR3 sequence: CASSPQGRENEQYF. DNA of the CDR3: TGTGCCAGCTCGCCCCAGGGGCGCGAGAACGAGCAGTACTTC. The chain combines TRBV18 with TRBJ2-7, with D possibly being TRBD1 (6 bases). Trimming removed 6 bases at V and 5 bases at J, with 17 bases between. Germline CDR1 reads KGHSH; CDR2 reads LQKENI. CDR3 length equals 14 residues.